The rows below give T cell receptor beta chains drawn from one sample of a study of response to subunit inactivated influenza vaccine. MiXCR was run by TCRdb on the RT-PCR reads, yielding one entry per CDR3 protein. The repertoire includes approximately 520,000 distinct CDR3 sequences, roughly 27% of them detected once, and 1.5% to 2% sits in the top ten. The sequencing used CD4+ T cells sorted from PBMCs, collected 5 to 6 days after vaccination. All receptors derive from a man between 50 and 59 years old who received an inactivated influenza vaccine. Both conserved end residues are part of each CDR3. The D gene is left open where the match is weak. Only some rows state a clone size, as once, few, many or a class for expanded clones.

d_call	v_call	clone_size	j_call	cdr3_nt	cdr3_aa
NA	TRBV28	few	TRBJ2-1	TGTGCCAGCAGGTGGACAGTGAGCTCCTACAATGAGCAGTTCTTC	CASRWTVSSYNEQFF
NA	TRBV20-1	NA	TRBJ2-3	TGCAGTGCTTTGGGGGCAGGGAGCACAGATACGCAGTATTTT	CSALGAGSTDTQYF
NA	TRBV15	few	TRBJ1-2	TGTGCCACCAGCAGAGATCCGGGGTATGGCTACACCTTC	CATSRDPGYGYTF
NA	TRBV18	few	TRBJ2-3	TGTGCCAGCTCACGGGCCTTTAGCACAGATACGCAGTATTTT	CASSRAFSTDTQYF
TRBD2	TRBV11-1	NA	TRBJ2-1	TGTGCCAGCAGCCGTCAAGTTCTAGCGGGAGTTTACAATGAGCAGTTCTTC	CASSRQVLAGVYNEQFF
NA	TRBV20-1	NA	TRBJ2-7	TGCAGTGCTAGAGGTCCATGGCCAAGGGCACCCTACGAGCAGTACTTC	CSARGPWPRAPYEQYF
NA	TRBV6-5	NA	TRBJ2-3	TGTGCCAGCAGTCACAGGGCGTACACAGATACGCAGTATTTT	CASSHRAYTDTQYF
TRBD2	TRBV12-3/TRBV12-4	few	TRBJ2-2	TGTGCCAGCAGTTTAATCCCCCAAGTTAGCGGGGGACGATTTACTGCCGGGGAGCTGTTTTTT	CASSLIPQVSGGRFTAGELFF
TRBD1	TRBV20-1	few	TRBJ1-1	TGCAGTGCCCAACCGCGACCGGGACAGGGGGCGTGGACTGAAGCTTTCTTT	CSAQPRPGQGAWTEAFF
NA	TRBV5-1	few	TRBJ2-2	TGCGCCAGCAGCTTGACTAGTCTGGGCACCGGGGAGCTGTTTTTT	CASSLTSLGTGELFF
NA	TRBV28	NA	TRBJ2-2	TGTGCCAGCCAGGGGCCAGGGGCCGGAGGGGAGCTGTTTTTT	CASQGPGAGGELFF
TRBD2	TRBV6-1	many	TRBJ2-2	TGTGCCAGCAGTGCTGGGAGGGCGACCGGGGAGCTGTTTTTT	CASSAGRATGELFF
TRBD2	TRBV5-1	once	TRBJ2-4	TGCGCCAGCAGCCCAGCCCACGGGACTAGCGGAAAAAACATTCAGTACTTC	CASSPAHGTSGKNIQYF
NA	TRBV4-2	few	TRBJ2-5	TGTGCCAGCAGCCAGGGGAATCAGTTTCAAGAGACCCAGTACTTC	CASSQGNQFQETQYF
TRBD2	TRBV20-1	NA	TRBJ2-3	TGCAGTGCTGGGGGAGTAAGCGGGGGGTTTGCTACGCAGTATTTT	CSAGGVSGGFATQYF
TRBD1	TRBV4-2	NA	TRBJ2-3	TGTGCCAGCAGCCCCAGCCTTAACAGGGGGCTCCCCTACACAGATACGCAGTATTTT	CASSPSLNRGLPYTDTQYF
NA	TRBV5-1	many	TRBJ2-2	TGCGCCAGCAGCCCAAGGCAGGGAACGAACACCGGGGAGCTGTTTTTT	CASSPRQGTNTGELFF
NA	TRBV12-3/TRBV12-4	few	TRBJ1-6	TGTGCCAGCAGGGGACTGAATTCACCCCTCCACTTT	CASRGLNSPLHF
TRBD2	TRBV6-2/TRBV6-3	NA	TRBJ2-1	TGTGCCAGCAGTTCCAGCGGGATTGCCTACAATGAGCAGTTCTTC	CASSSSGIAYNEQFF
NA	TRBV5-1	few	TRBJ2-5	TGCGCCAGCAGCTTGGGAGTAGGGCACCAACAAGAGACCCAGTACTTC	CASSLGVGHQQETQYF
NA	TRBV4-3	NA	TRBJ2-2	TGCGCCAGCAGCCAAGATCACGGGGCCGGGGAGCTGTTTTTT	CASSQDHGAGELFF
TRBD1	TRBV7-9	few	TRBJ2-3	TGTGCCAGCAGCTTGTCGGGACAGTACACAGATACGCAGTATTTT	CASSLSGQYTDTQYF
TRBD2	TRBV4-1	NA	TRBJ2-3	TGCGCCAGCAGCCTTCGACTAGCGGGTCACACCGGAGGCACAGATACGCAGTATTTT	CASSLRLAGHTGGTDTQYF
NA	TRBV21-1	few	TRBJ2-7	TGTGCCATCCCTTCGAGGGCCCGAGCCTACGAGCAGTACTTC	CAIPSRARAYEQYF
NA	TRBV24-1	NA	TRBJ2-6	TGTGCCACCAGTGACCCTGGACCTGGGGCCAACGTCCTGACTTTC	CATSDPGPGANVLTF
NA	TRBV4-2	NA	TRBJ2-7	TGTGCCAGCAGCGACCCCTCGGGGCTCCACGAGCAGTACTTC	CASSDPSGLHEQYF
NA	TRBV6-1	few	TRBJ2-7	TGTGCCAGCAGTGAGCAGGGTTCCTACGAGCAGTACTTC	CASSEQGSYEQYF
TRBD2	TRBV24-1	few	TRBJ2-2	TGTGCCACCAGGAGCTCGGGGGGCGGGGAGCTGTTTTTT	CATRSSGGGELFF
TRBD2	TRBV3-1	NA	TRBJ2-7	TGTGCCAGCAGCCAAGGCGCGGCGGGGGGGCCTCGCAACGAGCAGTACTTC	CASSQGAAGGPRNEQYF
NA	TRBV20-1	NA	TRBJ2-7	TGCAGTACACGGTCCCCTCGAGAGGGCGAGCAGTACTTC	CSTRSPREGEQYF
TRBD1	TRBV12-3/TRBV12-4	few	TRBJ2-2	TGTGCCAGCAGTCCCCGACAGGGAGTTTACACCGGGGAGCTGTTTTTT	CASSPRQGVYTGELFF
NA	TRBV27	NA	TRBJ2-1	TGTGCCAGCAGTTTATCGAGCCCCCCCGGCCCTGAGCAGTTCTTC	CASSLSSPPGPEQFF
NA	TRBV5-1	few	TRBJ2-7	TGCGCCAGCAGCTTCGACTGGATGGTAGGGGAGCAGTACTTC	CASSFDWMVGEQYF
TRBD1	TRBV4-3	few	TRBJ2-5	TGCGCCAGCAGCCAAGATACCGGGACAGAAGAGACCCAGTACTTC	CASSQDTGTEETQYF
NA	TRBV27	NA	TRBJ2-7	TGTGCCAGCAGTTTATCGAATGGAAGTCAGCGCGAGCAGTACTTC	CASSLSNGSQREQYF
TRBD1	TRBV7-2	NA	TRBJ1-2	TGTGCCAGCAGCTTCGAACAGGGGCCCTATGGCTACACCTTC	CASSFEQGPYGYTF
NA	TRBV10-3	NA	TRBJ2-7	TGTGCCATCAGTGTTAACAGCCGCTCCTACGAGCAGTACTTC	CAISVNSRSYEQYF
NA	TRBV7-2	NA	TRBJ2-5	TGTGCCAGCAGCCTCACGAGGGGGGTAAGGCAAGAGACCCAGTACTTC	CASSLTRGVRQETQYF
TRBD2	TRBV7-2	NA	TRBJ2-7	TGTGCCAGCAGCGCACTAGCGGGGGGGAACTACGAGCAGTACTTC	CASSALAGGNYEQYF
NA	TRBV4-3	NA	TRBJ2-6	TGCGCCAGCAGCCAAGTTGGGCCTGGGGCCAACGTCCTGACTTTC	CASSQVGPGANVLTF